The TCR beta chain under discussion was sequenced for a study of response to subunit inactivated influenza vaccine. CDR3 length equals 18 residues. Germline CDR1 is LNHNV and CDR2 is YYDKDF (reference sequence). Trimming shortened V by 3 bases and J by 1 base, and 21 bases separated the two germline ends. This clonotype was seen more than once but under ten times. From the RT-PCR reads, TCRdb called clonotypes with MiXCR, one entry per CDR3 protein. The profile covers about 540,000 distinct CDR3 sequences, with roughly 25% appearing a single time and around 2.8% taken by the ten largest. The sample was also linked to a second study, of T cells expressing NK-cell markers. This second report adds: With UMIs, 5'RACE template switching was used to make TCR beta cDNA. Within the sequenced cohort of eight donors, seven exhibited HCMV seropositivity and one was seronegative. Sorting was limited to alpha-beta TCR-expressing T cells with an anti-gamma-delta TCR antibody in several experiments. Among CD8+ T cells from five or six donors, dominant NKG2C+ clonotypes accounted for about 1.0-7.0%. There were a handful of donors in whom these clonotypes also led the CD3+CD56-NKG2C+ fraction.

The sample was CD4+ T cells sorted from PBMCs, taken less than 13 days after vaccination. J is TRBJ1-1 and V is TRBV15; TRBD1 might be the D (5 bases). The sequence derives from a man aged 45-65 years who received an inactivated influenza vaccine. For the CDR3, the DNA is TGTGCCACCAGCAGTCATATCAACTCGGGACTGAAGAACACTGAAGCTTTCTTT. Translated: CATSSHINSGLKNTEAFF.